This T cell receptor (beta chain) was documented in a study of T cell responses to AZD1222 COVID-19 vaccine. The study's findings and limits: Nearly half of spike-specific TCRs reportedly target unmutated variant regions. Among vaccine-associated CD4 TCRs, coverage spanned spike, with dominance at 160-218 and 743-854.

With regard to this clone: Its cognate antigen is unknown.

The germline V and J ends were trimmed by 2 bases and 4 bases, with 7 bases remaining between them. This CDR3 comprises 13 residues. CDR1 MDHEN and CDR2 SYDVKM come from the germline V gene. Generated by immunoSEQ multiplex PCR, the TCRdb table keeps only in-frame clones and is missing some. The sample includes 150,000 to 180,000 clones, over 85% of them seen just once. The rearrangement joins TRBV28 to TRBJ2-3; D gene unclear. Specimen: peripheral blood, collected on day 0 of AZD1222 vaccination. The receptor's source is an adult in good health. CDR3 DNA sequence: TGTGCCAGCAGTTTAGGCGACCCAGATACGCAGTATTTT. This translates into CASSLGDPDTQYF.